This record covers a single T cell receptor beta chain. Its antigen is as yet unknown. The data originate from a study of vaccination effects on CD4 cells after COVID-19. Sequencing was performed with immunoSEQ multiplex PCR; in TCRdb, only in-frame clones are kept and a portion is missing. Of nearly 45,000 clones in the sample, around 79% were seen once. Under the ViraFEST assay, PBMC were stimulated with viral peptide pools so that antigen-specific CD4+ T cells expanded. Sequencing was performed afterwards. The culture ran for approximately 10 days, and then CD4+ T cells were isolated. PCR confirmed that the person was infected with SARS-CoV-2 between March and December 2020. PBMC were cultured at around 1.9 million per well with about 9 IU/ml IL-2 and about 9.5 ug/ml peptides. General study findings and limits: Clones from infection and from vaccination both contracted markedly late after vaccination.

V was pared by 5 bases and J by 4 bases, with 10 bases of the junction left unmatched. This CDR3 is built from 15 residues. Germline lookup yields CDR1 SGHTA and CDR2 FQGTGA. Sequenced here: CD4+ T cells from PBMCs cultured with a peptide pool, sampled before COVID-19 vaccination. The sequence came from a human donor who had a prior SARS-CoV-2 infection. The chain joins TRBV7-3 to TRBJ2-5; TRBD1 matches at 7 bases. Here the CDR3 DNA reads TGTGCCAGCAGCCCGATCGGACAGGCGGGAGAGACCCAGTACTTC. This codes for CASSPIGQAGETQYF.